Listed below are T cell receptor beta chains from one sample, sequenced in a study of graft-versus-host responses after intestinal transplantation. The protocol was immunoSEQ multiplex PCR, while the TCRdb copy is restricted to in-frame clones and leaves out a portion. The sample contains 10,000 to 15,000 clones, approximately 35% of which appear only once. The specimen comprised alloreactive CD8+ T cells from a mixed lymphocyte reaction culture, sampled before intestinal transplant. These receptors were collected from a human patient who received an intestinal transplant. Each CDR3 is given with its conserved first and last residue. Fields, in order: CDR3 protein, CDR3 DNA, V gene, J gene, CDR3 length, clone size, D gene. A D gene is named only where the DNA matches it firmly. Only some rows state a clone size, as once, few, many or a class for expanded clones.

CDR3aa: CASSLVGGVQGLVETQYF
CDR3nt: TGTGCCAGCAGCTTGGTAGGCGGAGTCCAGGGGTTGGTGGAGACCCAGTACTTC
v_gene: TRBV5-4
j_gene: TRBJ2-5
len: 18
abundance: few
d_gene: -

CDR3aa: CASSPRGGTQYF
CDR3nt: TGCGCCAGCAGCCCTCGGGGAGGGACCCAGTACTTC
v_gene: TRBV5-1
j_gene: TRBJ2-5
len: 12
abundance: -
d_gene: -

CDR3aa: CATSRDVSREKFGTDTQYF
CDR3nt: TGTGCCACCAGCAGAGACGTCTCGCGGGAGAAATTCGGCACAGATACGCAGTATTTT
v_gene: TRBV15
j_gene: TRBJ2-3
len: 19
abundance: few
d_gene: TRBD2

CDR3aa: CAWRGLGSYEQYF
CDR3nt: TGTGCCTGGAGGGGGCTCGGCTCCTACGAGCAGTACTTC
v_gene: TRBV30
j_gene: TRBJ2-7
len: 13
abundance: -
d_gene: -

CDR3aa: CASSQDRDRANQPQHF
CDR3nt: TGCGCCAGCAGCCAAGACCGGGACAGGGCCAATCAGCCCCAGCATTTT
v_gene: TRBV4-1
j_gene: TRBJ1-5
len: 16
abundance: few
d_gene: TRBD1

CDR3aa: CASSLIGGFRETEAFF
CDR3nt: TGTGCCAGCAGCTTAATCGGGGGATTTCGGGAGACTGAAGCTTTCTTT
v_gene: TRBV7-6
j_gene: TRBJ1-1
len: 16
abundance: few
d_gene: -

CDR3aa: CASSHMGSYEQYF
CDR3nt: TGTGCCAGCAGCCATATGGGCTCCTACGAGCAGTACTTC
v_gene: TRBV28
j_gene: TRBJ2-7
len: 13
abundance: -
d_gene: -

CDR3aa: CASSQDPGSGGGYEQYF
CDR3nt: TGTGCCAGCAGCCAAGATCCCGGGAGCGGAGGTGGCTACGAGCAGTACTTC
v_gene: TRBV4-2
j_gene: TRBJ2-7
len: 17
abundance: medium-sized
d_gene: -

CDR3aa: CASSPGSSGANVLTF
CDR3nt: TGTGCCAGCAGTCCCGGGAGCTCTGGGGCCAACGTCCTGACTTTC
v_gene: TRBV28
j_gene: TRBJ2-6
len: 15
abundance: -
d_gene: -

CDR3aa: CASSKGEGTSGRAGRTDTQYF
CDR3nt: TGTGCCAGCAGCAAAGGAGAGGGGACTAGCGGGAGGGCCGGTCGCACAGATACGCAGTATTTT
v_gene: TRBV21-1
j_gene: TRBJ2-3
len: 21
abundance: -
d_gene: -

CDR3aa: CASCWTATYQPQHF
CDR3nt: TGTGCCAGCTGTTGGACGGCGACGTATCAGCCCCAGCATTTT
v_gene: TRBV2
j_gene: TRBJ1-5
len: 14
abundance: -
d_gene: -

CDR3aa: CASSMRGSGAGDEQYF
CDR3nt: TGTGCCAGTAGTATGAGGGGTAGCGGGGCCGGAGACGAGCAGTACTTC
v_gene: TRBV19
j_gene: TRBJ2-7
len: 16
abundance: few
d_gene: TRBD2

CDR3aa: CASSVSLAGEGEQYF
CDR3nt: TGTGCCAGCAGTGTAAGTTTAGCGGGAGAGGGCGAGCAGTACTTC
v_gene: TRBV2
j_gene: TRBJ2-7
len: 15
abundance: once
d_gene: TRBD2

CDR3aa: CASSVGAPWYEQYF
CDR3nt: TGTGCCAGCAGTGTAGGGGCACCCTGGTACGAGCAGTACTTC
v_gene: TRBV6-1
j_gene: TRBJ2-7
len: 14
abundance: -
d_gene: -

CDR3aa: CAISESTGALHLEQFF
CDR3nt: TGTGCCATCAGTGAGTCTACGGGAGCCCTCCATTTGGAGCAGTTCTTC
v_gene: TRBV10-3
j_gene: TRBJ2-1
len: 16
abundance: -
d_gene: -

CDR3aa: CASSLRGTEAFF
CDR3nt: TGTGCCAGCAGCTTGAGGGGGACTGAAGCTTTCTTT
v_gene: TRBV5-6
j_gene: TRBJ1-1
len: 12
abundance: medium-sized
d_gene: -

CDR3aa: CAGRGLAGVWETQYF
CDR3nt: TGTGCCGGACGGGGACTAGCGGGAGTTTGGGAGACCCAGTACTTC
v_gene: TRBV5-6
j_gene: TRBJ2-5
len: 15
abundance: few
d_gene: TRBD2

CDR3aa: CAGGTGPTGELFF
CDR3nt: TGTGCCGGGGGGACAGGACCCACCGGGGAGCTGTTTTTT
v_gene: TRBV6-5
j_gene: TRBJ2-2
len: 13
abundance: few
d_gene: TRBD1

CDR3aa: CASGGEEYEQYF
CDR3nt: TGTGCCTCCGGGGGGGAGGAGTACGAGCAGTACTTC
v_gene: TRBV28
j_gene: TRBJ2-7
len: 12
abundance: few
d_gene: TRBD2

CDR3aa: CASSQETQYF
CDR3nt: TGCGCCAGCAGCCAAGAGACCCAGTACTTC
v_gene: TRBV23-1
j_gene: TRBJ2-5
len: 10
abundance: -
d_gene: -

CDR3aa: CASSDWTSGYEQFF
CDR3nt: TGTGCCAGCAGTGACTGGACTAGCGGCTATGAGCAGTTCTTC
v_gene: TRBV27
j_gene: TRBJ2-1
len: 14
abundance: few
d_gene: TRBD2

CDR3aa: CASSFSWDNTDTQYF
CDR3nt: TGTGCCAGCAGCTTTAGTTGGGATAACACAGATACGCAGTATTTT
v_gene: TRBV7-9
j_gene: TRBJ2-3
len: 15
abundance: -
d_gene: -

CDR3aa: CASSPGAAGGIITNEKLFF
CDR3nt: TGCGCCAGCAGCCCAGGAGCGGCAGGGGGAATCATAACTAATGAAAAACTGTTTTTT
v_gene: TRBV5-1
j_gene: TRBJ1-4
len: 19
abundance: -
d_gene: TRBD1

CDR3aa: CASSLVRARSAETQYF
CDR3nt: TGTGCCAGCAGCTTAGTTCGGGCTCGATCCGCGGAGACCCAGTACTTC
v_gene: TRBV7-2
j_gene: TRBJ2-5
len: 16
abundance: -
d_gene: -

CDR3aa: CASSQDSFQGWDEQYF
CDR3nt: TGCGCCAGCAGCCAAGATTCGTTCCAGGGATGGGACGAGCAGTACTTC
v_gene: TRBV4-1
j_gene: TRBJ2-7
len: 16
abundance: few
d_gene: -

CDR3aa: CASSPSVRGPEKLFF
CDR3nt: TGTGCCAGCAGCCCTTCGGTCAGGGGGCCTGAAAAACTGTTTTTT
v_gene: TRBV6-5
j_gene: TRBJ1-4
len: 15
abundance: -
d_gene: TRBD1

CDR3aa: CASSWAAGWDYEQYF
CDR3nt: TGTGCCAGCAGCTGGGCAGCGGGTTGGGATTACGAGCAGTACTTC
v_gene: TRBV5-4
j_gene: TRBJ2-7
len: 15
abundance: -
d_gene: -

CDR3aa: CASSHNRWNQPQHF
CDR3nt: TGTGCCAGCAGCCATAACAGGTGGAATCAGCCCCAGCATTTT
v_gene: TRBV4-2
j_gene: TRBJ1-5
len: 14
abundance: -
d_gene: -

CDR3aa: CASSLAPRGTYEQYF
CDR3nt: TGTGCCAGCAGTTTGGCGCCCCGAGGCACCTACGAGCAGTACTTC
v_gene: TRBV28
j_gene: TRBJ2-7
len: 15
abundance: few
d_gene: -

CDR3aa: CASNTGLQETQYF
CDR3nt: TGTGCCAGTAATACTGGGCTCCAAGAGACCCAGTACTTC
v_gene: TRBV19
j_gene: TRBJ2-5
len: 13
abundance: once
d_gene: -

CDR3aa: CATQAYEQYF
CDR3nt: TGTGCCACGCAGGCTTACGAGCAGTACTTC
v_gene: TRBV6-8
j_gene: TRBJ2-7
len: 10
abundance: -
d_gene: -

CDR3aa: CASSRRTVTNYGYTF
CDR3nt: TGTGCCAGCAGCCGACGGACAGTAACTAACTATGGCTACACCTTC
v_gene: TRBV5-5
j_gene: TRBJ1-2
len: 15
abundance: -
d_gene: -

CDR3aa: CATSSWPRVTSDYNEQFF
CDR3nt: TGTGCCACCAGCAGTTGGCCGCGGGTGACTAGCGACTACAATGAGCAGTTCTTC
v_gene: TRBV15
j_gene: TRBJ2-1
len: 18
abundance: -
d_gene: TRBD2

CDR3aa: CASAGGLGANVLTF
CDR3nt: TGTGCCAGTGCAGGGGGCTTGGGGGCCAACGTCCTGACTTTC
v_gene: TRBV7-3
j_gene: TRBJ2-6
len: 14
abundance: few
d_gene: TRBD1

CDR3aa: CASSLAVSNYEQYF
CDR3nt: TGTGCCAGCAGCTTGGCAGTCTCAAACTACGAGCAGTACTTC
v_gene: TRBV5-6
j_gene: TRBJ2-7
len: 14
abundance: -
d_gene: -

CDR3aa: CASSVEGEQFF
CDR3nt: TGTGCCAGCAGCGTAGAGGGGGAGCAGTTCTTC
v_gene: TRBV9
j_gene: TRBJ2-1
len: 11
abundance: few
d_gene: -

CDR3aa: CASSTRSGTSGYEQYF
CDR3nt: TGTGCCAGCAGCACACGTTCCGGGACTAGCGGCTACGAGCAGTACTTC
v_gene: TRBV5-4
j_gene: TRBJ2-7
len: 16
abundance: -
d_gene: TRBD2

CDR3aa: CASSFGTGSEAFF
CDR3nt: TGTGCCAGCAGCTTCGGGACAGGGTCGGAGGCTTTCTTT
v_gene: TRBV11-3
j_gene: TRBJ1-1
len: 13
abundance: few
d_gene: TRBD1

CDR3aa: CAISLFPGGVANYGYTF
CDR3nt: TGTGCCATCAGTTTATTCCCTGGCGGGGTAGCGAACTATGGCTACACCTTC
v_gene: TRBV10-3
j_gene: TRBJ1-2
len: 17
abundance: -
d_gene: -

CDR3aa: CASSLVRSSYEQYF
CDR3nt: TGTGCCAGCAGCTTGGTCCGGAGCTCCTACGAGCAGTACTTC
v_gene: TRBV5-6
j_gene: TRBJ2-7
len: 14
abundance: few
d_gene: -

CDR3aa: CTTPTGEKHRGAVF
CDR3nt: TGTACCACCCCGACAGGGGAAAAACACCGGGGAGCTGTTTTT
v_gene: TRBV6-5
j_gene: TRBJ2-2
len: 14
abundance: once
d_gene: TRBD1

CDR3aa: CASSAGTSEQFF
CDR3nt: TGTGCCAGCAGCGCCGGGACCTCAGAGCAGTTCTTC
v_gene: TRBV9
j_gene: TRBJ2-1
len: 12
abundance: few
d_gene: -

CDR3aa: CASSAGTTSSYEQYF
CDR3nt: TGTGCCAGCAGCGCCGGGACAACTAGCTCCTACGAGCAGTACTTC
v_gene: TRBV9
j_gene: TRBJ2-7
len: 15
abundance: -
d_gene: -

CDR3aa: CASSPGGGGQPQHF
CDR3nt: TGTGCCAGCAGCCCCGGAGGAGGGGGTCAGCCCCAGCATTTT
v_gene: TRBV9
j_gene: TRBJ1-5
len: 14
abundance: few
d_gene: -

CDR3aa: CASSWTGANTEAFF
CDR3nt: TGTGCCAGCAGTTGGACAGGGGCAAACACTGAAGCTTTCTTT
v_gene: TRBV6-9
j_gene: TRBJ1-1
len: 14
abundance: few
d_gene: TRBD1

CDR3aa: CASSLKLAGVDGTGELFF
CDR3nt: TGTGCCAGCAGTTTAAAACTAGCGGGAGTGGATGGCACCGGGGAGCTGTTTTTT
v_gene: TRBV28
j_gene: TRBJ2-2
len: 18
abundance: -
d_gene: TRBD2

CDR3aa: CASSLTSGRSTDTQYF
CDR3nt: TGCGCCAGCAGCTTGACTAGCGGGAGAAGCACAGATACGCAGTATTTT
v_gene: TRBV5-1
j_gene: TRBJ2-3
len: 16
abundance: few
d_gene: TRBD2

CDR3aa: CSVGPSSGEYNEQFF
CDR3nt: TGCAGCGTTGGTCCTTCTAGCGGGGAGTACAATGAGCAGTTCTTC
v_gene: TRBV29-1
j_gene: TRBJ2-1
len: 15
abundance: -
d_gene: TRBD2

CDR3aa: CASSTTSGRTHEQYF
CDR3nt: TGTGCCAGCAGCACCACTAGCGGGAGGACCCACGAGCAGTACTTC
v_gene: TRBV11-2
j_gene: TRBJ2-7
len: 15
abundance: large
d_gene: TRBD2

CDR3aa: CASSSYYEQYF
CDR3nt: TGTGCCAGCAGCTCCTACTACGAGCAGTACTTC
v_gene: TRBV6-8
j_gene: TRBJ2-7
len: 11
abundance: -
d_gene: -

CDR3aa: CATSLGQGRGQETQYF
CDR3nt: TGTGCCACCAGCTTGGGACAGGGACGGGGGCAAGAGACCCAGTACTTC
v_gene: TRBV15
j_gene: TRBJ2-5
len: 16
abundance: -
d_gene: TRBD1

CDR3aa: CASSLTSFTDTQYF
CDR3nt: TGCGCCAGCAGCCTGACTAGCTTCACAGATACGCAGTATTTT
v_gene: TRBV4-1
j_gene: TRBJ2-3
len: 14
abundance: -
d_gene: TRBD2

CDR3aa: CASSGQGSYEQYF
CDR3nt: TGCGCCAGCAGCGGACAGGGGTCCTACGAGCAGTACTTC
v_gene: TRBV4-3
j_gene: TRBJ2-7
len: 13
abundance: -
d_gene: TRBD1

CDR3aa: CASKKSSETGDQPQHF
CDR3nt: TGCGCCAGCAAAAAAAGTTCCGAGACAGGAGATCAGCCCCAGCATTTT
v_gene: TRBV10-1
j_gene: TRBJ1-5
len: 16
abundance: -
d_gene: -

CDR3aa: CASSPPGLAETQYF
CDR3nt: TGTGCCAGCAGCCCTCCCGGACTAGCTGAGACCCAGTACTTC
v_gene: TRBV7-2
j_gene: TRBJ2-5
len: 14
abundance: -
d_gene: TRBD2

CDR3aa: CASSPIGGDGTEAFF
CDR3nt: TGTGCCAGCTCACCAATTGGGGGTGATGGGACTGAAGCTTTCTTT
v_gene: TRBV18
j_gene: TRBJ1-1
len: 15
abundance: few
d_gene: -

CDR3aa: CASSLCLIRVPSLGEQYF
CDR3nt: TGTGCCAGCAGTTTATGCTTGATCCGGGTTCCTAGTTTGGGGGAGCAGTACTTC
v_gene: TRBV28
j_gene: TRBJ2-7
len: 18
abundance: -
d_gene: -

CDR3aa: CASSLTGGLQYF
CDR3nt: TGTGCCAGCAGTCTGACAGGGGGCCTACAGTACTTC
v_gene: TRBV27
j_gene: TRBJ2-7
len: 12
abundance: few
d_gene: TRBD1